Below are 5 T cell receptor beta chains sequenced from a single sample in a study of CD8 T cells in Susac syndrome. The RNA, roughly 0.45 to 1 ug, was put through reverse transcription using random hexamers. Each CDR3 protein gets one entry after TCRdb re-called the immunoSEQ multiplex PCR reads with MiXCR. The sample has more than 200,000 distinct CDR3 sequences, about 93% seen once. Sequenced sample: CD8+ T cells from PBMCs. All receptors derive from a human donor with multiple sclerosis.

This chain links TRBV16 with TRBJ1-4; D possibly corresponds to TRBD1 (6 bases). The germline V gene has CDR1 KGHSY and CDR2 FQNENV. The CDR3 loop spans 16 amino acids. V lost 2 bases, J lost 8 bases, and 18 bases lay in between. CDR3 sequence reads: CASSQSSGTDREKLFF. The CDR3 coding sequence is TGTGCCAGCAGCCAAAGCTCCGGGACCGACAGGGAAAAACTGTTTTTT.

The chain couples TRBV7-2 to TRBJ2-7; D call uncertain. There are 12 residues in the CDR3. The V gene lost 1 base and the J gene lost 8 bases, with 9 bases spanning the gap. The germline V gene has CDR1 SGHTA and CDR2 FQGNSA. The DNA of the CDR3 is TGTGCCAGCAGCTTAGAGGAAGGCAAGCAGTACTTC. Amino acid sequence: CASSLEEGKQYF.

The chain recombines TRBV7-9 with TRBJ2-1; 7 nucleotides align to TRBD2. The V segment lost 6 bases and the J segment 12 bases; nucleotides outside the gene matches: 8. This CDR3 region has 12 residues. Germline V gene data show CDR1 as SEHNR and CDR2 as FQNEAQ (reference sequence). CDR3 sequence: CASSLKGGGQFF. DNA for the CDR3: TGTGCCAGCAGTTTGAAGGGCGGGGGGCAGTTCTTC.

The chain uses TRBV30 and TRBJ1-3; TRBD1 might be the D (5 bases). With 1 base removed from V and 2 bases from J, the gap between germline ends came to 12 bases. CDR1 and CDR2 (germline): GTSNPN, SVGIG (reference sequence). The CDR3 covers 15 residues. Written as DNA, the CDR3 is TGTGCCTGGAGTGGAGGAATAGGGGCTGGAAACACCATATATTTT. Translation gives CAWSGGIGAGNTIYF.

The V call is TRBV12-3 or TRBV12-4, the J call TRBJ1-2; no firm D call. CDR3 length: 15 amino acids. Deletions cut 5 bases from V and 7 bases from J, with 20 bases between. CDR3 nucleotides: TGTGCCAGCAGTCCCAGCTGGCTCCCCTGGGGTGGCTACACCTTC. It encodes CASSPSWLPWGGYTF.